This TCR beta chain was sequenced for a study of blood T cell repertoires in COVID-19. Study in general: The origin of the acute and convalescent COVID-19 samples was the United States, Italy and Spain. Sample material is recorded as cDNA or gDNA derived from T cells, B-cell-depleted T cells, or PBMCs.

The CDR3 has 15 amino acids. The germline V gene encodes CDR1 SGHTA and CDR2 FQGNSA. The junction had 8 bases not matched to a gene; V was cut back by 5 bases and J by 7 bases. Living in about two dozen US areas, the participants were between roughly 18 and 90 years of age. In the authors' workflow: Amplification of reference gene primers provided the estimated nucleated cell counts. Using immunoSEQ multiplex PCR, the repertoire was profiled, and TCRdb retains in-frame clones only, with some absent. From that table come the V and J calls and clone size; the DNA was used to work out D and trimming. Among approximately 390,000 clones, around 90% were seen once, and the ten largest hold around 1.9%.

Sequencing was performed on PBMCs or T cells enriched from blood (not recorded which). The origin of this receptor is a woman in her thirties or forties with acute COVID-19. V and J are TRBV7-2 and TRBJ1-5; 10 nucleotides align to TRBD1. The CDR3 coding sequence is TGTGCCAGCAGCCCCGGGGACAGGGGATGGCAGCCCCAGCATTTT. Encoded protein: CASSPGDRGWQPQHF.